The 7 T cell receptor beta chains listed next were all sequenced from one sample in a study of T cell repertoires in cytomegalovirus infection. Their target antigens are unknown. MiXCR, run by TCRdb on the reads, gives a single entry per CDR3 protein. The data contain a few hundred thousand distinct CDR3 sequences, about 35% of them seen just once; the ten biggest clones take up about 13%. Source: cultured PBMCs, taken from culture after CMV antigen stimulation. Every receptor here comes from a human donor in good health (CMV status not recorded). Some clones in this sample may be carry-over from other donors' samples.

This chain links TRBV19 with TRBJ2-1; no reliable D call. The V end lost 3 bases, the J end lost 8 bases, and 14 bases lay between the germline ends. Germline CDR1 and CDR2: LNHDA and SQIVND (reference sequence). CDR3 length equals 14 residues. This chain's CDR3 is CASSMILYRDEQFF. Written as DNA, the CDR3 is TGTGCCAGTAGTATGATCCTCTATCGGGATGAGCAGTTCTTC.

This clonotype was observed many times. The chain links TRBV7-8 to TRBJ2-2; 7 bases align to TRBD1. This CDR3 contains 16 residues. With V trimmed by 5 bases and J by 1 base, 7 bases remained unmatched. Germline V gene data show CDR1 as SGHVS and CDR2 as FQNEAQ. Written as DNA, the CDR3 is TGTGCCAGCAGCCCAAGACAGGGTTTGAACACCGGGGAGCTGTTTTTT. It is translated as CASSPRQGLNTGELFF.

This clonotype was recorded only once. Given a much more abundant clone one base away, this may be a read error. The gene calls are TRBV28 and TRBJ2-1; 7 bases match TRBD2. V lost 2 bases and J lost 0; bases outside the gene matches: 4. Per germline, CDR1 MDHEN and CDR2 SYDVKM. The CDR3 contains 16 residues. For the CDR3, the DNA is TGTGCCAGCAGTTTAATCGCTAGCGGCTCCTACAATGAGCAGTTCTTC. This gives the protein CASSLIASGSYNEQFF.

This chain connects TRBV12-3 or TRBV12-4 to TRBJ1-1, with 9 bases aligning to TRBD1. CDR3 length equals 16 residues. Trimming cost V 0 bases and J 4 bases; bases outside gene matches: 6. CDR3 protein: CASSLALGTGTTEAFF. The CDR3 region has the DNA TGTGCCAGCAGTTTAGCGCTCGGGACAGGGACCACTGAAGCTTTCTTT.

This clonotype was seen more than once but under ten times. The genes are TRBV7-2 and TRBJ2-3; 7 bases map to TRBD1. The junction had 10 bases not matched to a gene; V was cut back by 6 bases and J by 4 bases. The germline V gene has CDR1 SGHTA and CDR2 FQGNSA. The CDR3 sequence is 15 residues long. Here the CDR3 reads CASRTRGFGADTQYF. The DNA for the CDR3 is TGTGCCAGCAGAACCAGGGGGTTTGGGGCAGATACGCAGTATTTT.

In this sample, this clonotype turned up a few times. The gene calls are TRBV7-2 and TRBJ2-3, with a tentative D call TRBD2 (6 bases). This CDR3 comprises 14 residues. Trimming shortened V by 2 bases and J by 1 base, and 7 bases separated the two germline ends. Germline CDR1 is SGHTA and CDR2 is FQGNSA. Written as DNA, the CDR3 is TGTGCCAGCAGCTTATCTAGCGGCACAGATACGCAGTATTTT. Its protein is CASSLSSGTDTQYF.

The rearrangement links TRBV6-1 to TRBJ2-5, with D maybe TRBD1 (5 bases). From germline, CDR1 is MNHNS and CDR2 SASEGT. There are 14 residues in the CDR3. The V gene lost 4 bases and the J gene lost 5 bases, with 14 bases spanning the gap. The chain's CDR3 is CASSVGPLRETQYF. The CDR3 DNA follows: TGTGCCAGCAGTGTGGGGCCCCTCCGGGAGACCCAGTACTTC.